Sequencing of this TCR beta chain was carried out in a study of blood T cell repertoires in COVID-19. Only a few counts were recorded for this clone. Germline CDR1 SGHRS, CDR2 YFSETQ. CDR3 length: 15 amino acids. V lost 0 bases and J 0 bases, leaving 7 bases between the germline ends. Sequenced by immunoSEQ multiplex PCR; TCRdb stores in-frame clones only, minus some. Of roughly 400,000 clones in the sample, approximately 85% were seen once. Sequencing was performed on PBMCs or T cells enriched from blood (not recorded which). The source is a woman aged 35 to 49 with acute COVID-19. The chain joins TRBV5-1 to TRBJ1-3; perhaps TRBD1 as D (6 bases). Here the CDR3 reads CASSLGQDSGNTIYF. The CDR3 DNA reads TGCGCCAGCAGCTTGGGACAGGACTCTGGAAACACCATATATTTT.